This TCR beta chain derives from a study of CD8 T cells in Susac syndrome. When the RNA was reverse transcribed, random hexamers were used with an input of 0.5 to 1 ug. TCRdb re-analysed the immunoSEQ multiplex PCR reads in MiXCR, keeping a single row per CDR3 protein. This table holds some 160,000 distinct CDR3 sequences, about 95% found once. The V and J ends lost 4 bases and 0 bases respectively, with 7 bases between them. CDR3 length equals 14 residues. The germline V gene encodes CDR1 SEHNR and CDR2 FQNEAQ (reference sequence). This chain joins TRBV7-9 and TRBJ2-4; no clear D gene. Material for sequencing was CD8+ T cells from PBMCs. The sequence derives from a human donor with multiple sclerosis. The CDR3, as DNA: TGTGCCAGCAGCTCTCTAGTAGCCAAAAACATTCAGTACTTC. As protein: CASSSLVAKNIQYF.